Below are 30 T cell receptor beta chains sequenced from a single sample in a study of T cells in Graves' hyperthyroidism and ophthalmopathy. RNA transcripts gave rise to amplified TCR beta CDR3 regions. The HTBI set primed first-round TCR CDR3 RT-PCR. MiXCR, applied by TCRdb to the multiplex PCR reads, yields one record per CDR3 protein. The table records hundreds of thousands of distinct CDR3 sequences, nearly 20% of them present only once. Material: blood. These receptors were taken from a man in his forties with Graves' ophthalmopathy.

This clonotype was picked up a small number of times. J is TRBJ2-1 and V is TRBV6-2 or TRBV6-3; D is unresolved. The CDR3 consists of 16 residues. Trimming pared 5 bases from V and 5 bases from J, leaving 19 bases between. Looked up from germline, CDR1 is MNHEY and CDR2 is SVGEGT. In DNA form, the CDR3 reads TGTGCCAGCAGTCCCCGGGCCTCCCCCCCTCACAATGAGCAGTTCTTC. It encodes CASSPRASPPHNEQFF.

This clonotype was counted ten times or more. The chain has TRBV2 and TRBJ2-5, with D maybe TRBD2 (6 bases). Germline lookup yields CDR1 SNHLY and CDR2 FYNNEI. The length of the CDR3 is 13 residues. Trimming cost V 11 bases and J 4 bases, with 17 bases left between them. DNA for the CDR3: TGTGCCGCCCTAGGCGGGGACGGAGAGACCCAGTACTTC. Its translation: CAALGGDGETQYF.

In its sample, this clonotype was seen many times. The chain recombines TRBV7-3 with TRBJ2-7; perhaps TRBD1 as D (5 bases). This CDR3 is built from 13 residues. Trimming shortened V by 4 bases and J by 2 bases, and 9 bases separated the two germline ends. In germline, CDR1 is SGHTA, CDR2 FQGTGA. The CDR3 region is CASSSTAPYEQYF. The CDR3 DNA follows: TGTGCCAGCAGCTCGACAGCACCCTACGAGCAGTACTTC.

This clonotype occurred a few times. The gene calls are TRBV6-1 and TRBJ1-3; D call uncertain. CDR1 and CDR2 from the germline V gene are MNHNS and SASEGT. The CDR3 consists of 13 residues. The V gene lost 6 bases and the J gene lost 1 base, with 7 bases spanning the gap. In DNA, the CDR3 is TGTGCCAGCAGGGTCGAATCTGGAAACACCATATATTTT. Amino acid sequence: CASRVESGNTIYF.

This clonotype was recorded a few times. The chain joins TRBV6-2 or TRBV6-3 to TRBJ2-7, with a tentative D call TRBD1 (5 bases). There are 14 residues in the CDR3. V lost 6 bases, J lost 1 base, and 13 bases lay in between. Germline V lookup: CDR1 MNHEY, CDR2 SVGEGT. The CDR3 here is CASRPRTLSYEQYF. The CDR3 coding sequence is TGTGCCAGCAGACCCCGGACACTTTCCTACGAGCAGTACTTC.

The V gene is TRBV5-1, the J gene TRBJ1-1, with no clear D. The length of the CDR3 is 14 residues. V gave up 3 bases and J gave up 2 bases, with 11 bases separating them. The V gene's germline CDR1 is SGHRS and CDR2 YFSETQ. The CDR3 loop reads CASSSPPANTEAFF. The CDR3 nucleotides are TGCGCCAGCAGCTCCCCCCCGGCTAACACTGAAGCTTTCTTT.

The chain is built from TRBV5-6 and TRBJ2-4; TRBD1 matches at 7 bases. The CDR3 contains 14 residues. Germline CDR1 SGHDT, CDR2 YYEEEE. Germline trimming cut 0 bases from V and 5 bases from J; bases unmatched to any gene: 2. The CDR3 loop is CASSLETGENIQYF. In nucleotides, the CDR3 is TGTGCCAGCAGCTTGGAAACAGGGGAAAACATTCAGTACTTC.

This clonotype was detected many times. This CDR3 reads CASSLDGTIITDTQYF. CDR3 coding DNA: TGTGCCAGCAGCTTAGATGGGACTATAATCACAGATACGCAGTATTTT. This chain links TRBV7-2 with TRBJ2-3; the match to TRBD2 covers 7 bases. Germline V gene data show CDR1 as SGHTA and CDR2 as FQGNSA. The CDR3 loop spans 16 amino acids. V gave up 1 base and J gave up 2 bases; unmatched junction bases: 6. Combining the CDR3 with reference TRBV7-2 and TRBJ2-3 gives the whole variable domain GAGVSQSPSNKVTEKGKDVELRCDPISGHTALYWYRQSLGQGLEFLIYFQGNSAPDKSGLPSDRFSAERTGGSVSTLTIQRTQQEDSAVYLCASSLDGTIITDTQYFGPGTRLTVL.

The chain joins TRBV30 to TRBJ2-2; D might be TRBD1 (7 bases). The V end was cut by 2 bases, the J end by 4 bases, with 11 bases between. Germline values: CDR1 GTSNPN, CDR2 SVGIG (reference sequence). This CDR3 is 14 amino acids long. The CDR3 nucleotides are TGTGCCTGGAGTAGGAGGGGGCTCACCGGGGAGCTGTTTTTT. Its protein is CAWSRRGLTGELFF.

The V call is TRBV27, the J call TRBJ2-5; TRBD2 is a possible D gene (6 bases). V was pared by 6 bases and J by 11 bases, with 16 bases between. CDR1 and CDR2 from the germline V gene are MNHEY and SMNVEV (reference sequence). The CDR3 extends over 12 amino acids. The CDR3 loop is CASRSFGRTQYF. CDR3 in DNA: TGTGCCAGCAGGAGTTTTGGGAGGACGCAGTACTTC.

The table lists this clonotype with many counts. CDR3 sequence reads: CAWSVGPGEYAEAFF. The DNA for the CDR3 is TGTGCCTGGAGTGTAGGTCCTGGGGAGTATGCTGAAGCTTTCTTT. This rearrangement joins TRBV30 to TRBJ1-1; D gene unclear. The V end lost 0 bases, the J end lost 6 bases, and 17 bases lay between the germline ends. The CDR3 has 15 residues. CDR1 GTSNPN and CDR2 SVGIG come from the germline V gene (reference sequence).

This clonotype was found a few times. This chain joins TRBV19 and TRBJ2-3; D is undetermined. Trimming took off 5 bases at V and 2 bases at J, with 20 bases between the two ends. Germline values: CDR1 LNHDA, CDR2 SQIVND (reference sequence). This CDR3 has 17 residues. The CDR3 region is CASSPRLVASSTDTQYF. The DNA for the CDR3 is TGTGCCAGTAGTCCCCGGTTGGTAGCCTCGTCCACAGATACGCAGTATTTT. Filled out from reference TRBV19 and TRBJ2-3, the complete variable domain reads DGGITQSPKYLFRKEGQNVTLSCEQNLNHDAMYWYRQDPGQGLRLIYYSQIVNDFQKGDIAEGYSVSREKKESFPLTVTSAQKNPTAFYLCASSPRLVASSTDTQYFGPGTRLTVL.

This clonotype has more than one count but fewer than ten. J is TRBJ2-7 and V is TRBV7-9; 7 nucleotides line up with TRBD1. The CDR3 is 16 residues long. V was clipped by 5 bases and J by 3 bases; unmatched bases: 13. CDR1 SEHNR and CDR2 FQNEAQ come from the germline V gene (reference sequence). The CDR3 DNA sequence: TGTGCCAGCAGCCCAATACCCCTGACAGGGTACTACGAGCAGTACTTC. Encoded protein: CASSPIPLTGYYEQYF.

The sample holds many counts of this clonotype. The chain combines TRBV12-3 or TRBV12-4 with TRBJ2-1, with a weak D call TRBD2 (6 bases). This CDR3 has 12 amino acids. V lost 6 bases to trimming and J lost 7 bases, with 10 bases between them. CDR3 nucleotide sequence: TGTGCCAGCAGACTACGGGAGAATGAGCAGTTCTTC. This translates into CASRLRENEQFF.

This chain connects TRBV20-1 to TRBJ2-2, with 12 bases matching TRBD2. This CDR3 is 18 amino acids long. CDR1 is DFQATT and CDR2 is SNEGSKA in the germline V gene (reference sequence). V lost 0 bases to trimming and J lost 6 bases; unmatched junction nucleotides: 11. CDR3 residues: CSARDIGLAGRSSGELFF. CDR3 nucleotide sequence: TGCAGTGCTAGAGATATAGGACTAGCGGGACGGTCGTCCGGGGAGCTGTTTTTT.

This rearrangement joins TRBV19 to TRBJ1-1, with D possibly matching TRBD1 (5 bases). The CDR3 contains 13 residues. With 4 bases removed from V and 1 base from J, the gap between germline ends came to 7 bases. CDR1 LNHDA and CDR2 SQIVND come from the germline V gene (reference sequence). CDR3 region: CASSKGTNTEAFF. CDR3 sequence (DNA): TGTGCCAGTAGTAAGGGGACGAACACTGAAGCTTTCTTT. Looking up the rest from reference TRBV19 and TRBJ1-1 gives the full variable domain: DGGITQSPKYLFRKEGQNVTLSCEQNLNHDAMYWYRQDPGQGLRLIYYSQIVNDFQKGDIAEGYSVSREKKESFPLTVTSAQKNPTAFYLCASSKGTNTEAFFGQGTRLTVV.

This clonotype was seen more than once but under ten times. V usage is TRBV7-3 and J usage is TRBJ2-1, with D unresolved. This CDR3 is built from 12 residues. From germline, CDR1 is SGHTA and CDR2 FQGTGA. V was clipped by 8 bases and J by 4 bases, with 9 bases between them. The chain's CDR3 is CASQEGYNEQFF. The CDR3 coding sequence is TGTGCCAGCCAAGAAGGGTACAATGAGCAGTTCTTC.

This clonotype was seen ten or more times. The rearrangement joins TRBV2 to TRBJ1-2, with TRBD1 matching over 9 bases. The CDR3 extends over 15 amino acids. Germline CDR1 and CDR2: SNHLY and FYNNEI. Losses at the gene ends were 5 bases for V and 5 bases for J; bases not matched to a gene: 9. CDR3 sequence: CASSNSDRGRYGYTF. As DNA, the CDR3 is TGTGCCAGCAGTAATTCGGACAGGGGAAGGTATGGCTACACCTTC. Together with reference TRBV2 and TRBJ1-2, the CDR3 gives the full variable domain: EPEVTQTPSHQVTQMGQEVILRCVPISNHLYFYWYRQILGQKVEFLVSFYNNEISEKSEIFDDQFSVERPDGSNFTLKIRSTKLEDSAMYFCASSNSDRGRYGYTFGSGTRLTVV.

The rearrangement uses TRBV4-1 and TRBJ1-4; unclear D gene. With 1 base removed from V and 7 bases from J, the gap between germline ends came to 13 bases. This CDR3 has 15 residues. Germline loops: CDR1 MGHRA, CDR2 YSYEKL. CDR3 sequence reads: CASSQVQQMGEKLFF. As DNA, the CDR3 is TGCGCCAGCAGCCAAGTACAGCAGATGGGTGAAAAACTGTTTTTT.

The sample holds a few counts of this clonotype. The chain carries TRBV4-1 and TRBJ2-5; 7 nucleotides agree with TRBD2. The junction had 4 bases not matched to a gene; V was cut back by 1 base and J by 5 bases. There are 14 residues in the CDR3. Germline CDR1 reads MGHRA; CDR2 reads YSYEKL. As DNA, the CDR3 is TGCGCCAGCAGCCAAGCTAGCGGTTTGGAGACCCAGTACTTC. Its protein is CASSQASGLETQYF.

The chain combines TRBV27 with TRBJ1-1, with D possibly being TRBD1 (5 bases). CDR3 length: 12 residues. Trimming left V 8 bases short and J 4 bases short, with 11 bases between. From germline, CDR1 is MNHEY and CDR2 SMNVEV (reference sequence). CDR3 bases: TGTGCCAGCGGGTATGGGGCCACTGAAGCTTTCTTT. It translates to CASGYGATEAFF.

The table lists this clonotype with a few counts. The chain joins TRBV6-1 to TRBJ2-7, with D perhaps TRBD1 (6 bases). Trimming shortened V by 6 bases and J by 4 bases, and 19 bases separated the two germline ends. The CDR3 length is 15 residues. Germline values: CDR1 MNHNS, CDR2 SASEGT. The CDR3 coding sequence is TGTGCCAGCAGCATATACAGGGAAGGCTTATACGAGCAGTACTTC. This codes for CASSIYREGLYEQYF.

This clonotype occurred many times. V usage is TRBV9 and J usage is TRBJ2-7, with 9 bases that match TRBD1. The CDR3 runs to 16 residues. Germline V gene sequence: CDR1 SGDLS, CDR2 YYNGEE. J was trimmed by 2 bases and V by 3 bases; bases with no gene match: 9. The CDR3 here is CASSAGFGQGTYEQYF. DNA of the CDR3: TGTGCCAGCAGCGCCGGGTTTGGACAGGGGACCTACGAGCAGTACTTC.

This clonotype has ten or more counts. The chain couples TRBV7-8 to TRBJ2-1, with 8 nucleotides matching TRBD2. Per the germline V gene, CDR1 is SGHVS and CDR2 is FQNEAQ. CDR3 size: 16 residues. The trim removed 2 bases at V and 6 bases at J, leaving 9 bases unmatched. CDR3 bases: TGTGCCAGCAGCTTACTTGGGACTAGTCCCTCCAATGAGCAGTTCTTC. This encodes CASSLLGTSPSNEQFF.

This clonotype was detected many times. V gene TRBV7-9 combines with J gene TRBJ2-5, with D perhaps TRBD1 (6 bases). The length of the CDR3 is 15 residues. Germline V gene data show CDR1 as SEHNR and CDR2 as FQNEAQ (reference sequence). Deletions cut 1 base from V and 5 bases from J, with 14 bases between. The CDR3 DNA reads TGTGCCAGCAGCTTAGAGGCCAGGGGTCGGGAGACCCAGTACTTC. It specifies CASSLEARGRETQYF.

The rearrangement uses TRBV12-3 or TRBV12-4 and TRBJ1-1, with D unresolved. The CDR3 length is 12 residues. Trimming left V 8 bases short and J 7 bases short, with 14 bases between. CDR3 in amino acids: CASGDMRIEAFF. CDR3 DNA: TGTGCCAGCGGCGACATGAGGATTGAAGCTTTCTTT.

The chain joins TRBV3-1 to TRBJ2-7, with D unclear. V was shortened by 1 base and J by 6 bases, with 7 bases between the two germline ends. CDR1 is LGHDT, CDR2 YNNKEL, per germline (reference sequence). The length of the CDR3 is 12 residues. The CDR3 coding sequence is TGTGCCAGCAGCCAAGTAAACGGCGAGCAGTACTTC. It yields the protein CASSQVNGEQYF.

This clonotype was observed at least ten times. V and J are TRBV11-1 and TRBJ1-2; D gene uncertain. V lost 3 bases and J 3 bases, leaving 8 bases between the germline ends. Per the germline V gene, CDR1 is SGHAT and CDR2 is FQDESV (reference sequence). The CDR3 is 13 residues long. The CDR3 spells CASSFNVDYGYTF. DNA for the CDR3: TGTGCCAGCAGCTTCAATGTCGACTATGGCTACACCTTC. Full variable domain (remainder filled in from reference TRBV11-1 and TRBJ1-2): EAEVAQSPRYKITEKSQAVAFWCDPISGHATLYWYRQILGQGPELLVQFQDESVVDDSQLPKDRFSAERLKGVDSTLKIQPAELGDSAMYLCASSFNVDYGYTFGSGTRLTVV.

CDR3 loop: CASSWREGPWNEQFF. For the CDR3, the DNA is TGTGCCAGCAGCTGGCGGGAGGGCCCGTGGAATGAGCAGTTCTTC. The chain joins TRBV7-8 to TRBJ2-1; the match to TRBD2 covers 9 bases. Per the germline V gene, CDR1 is SGHVS and CDR2 is FQNEAQ. The CDR3 contains 15 residues. V shed 4 bases, J shed 7 bases, and the junction held 8 bases outside the gene matches. The full variable domain, with the rest looked up from reference TRBV7-8 and TRBJ2-1, is GAGVSQSPRYKVAKRGQDVALRCDPISGHVSLFWYQQALGQGPEFLTYFQNEAQLDKSGLPSDRFFAERPEGSVSTLKIQRTQQEDSAVYLCASSWREGPWNEQFFGPGTRLTVL.

This clonotype was observed at least ten times. This rearrangement joins TRBV12-3 or TRBV12-4 to TRBJ1-1; no clear D. The CDR3 covers 16 residues. Trimming took off 4 bases at V and 3 bases at J, with 18 bases between the two ends. This CDR3 reads CASSSNAGVADTEAFF. For the CDR3, the DNA is TGTGCCAGCAGTTCTAACGCTGGGGTAGCGGACACTGAAGCTTTCTTT.